What follows are 18 T cell receptor beta chains derived from one specimen sequenced in a study of T-cell reconstitution after alpha-beta-depleted transplantation in children. The TCRbeta library incorporated unique molecular identifiers. TCRdb independently ran MiXCR on the PCR reads; one entry per CDR3 protein. The sample lists some 460,000 distinct CDR3 sequences; 15% to 20% were seen once. The sequences come from PBMCs, mostly from graft donor cells, collected 360 days after TCRalphabeta/CD19-depleted stem cell transplant. These receptor sequences come from a boy under two years old who had a stem cell transplant for Wiskott-Aldrich syndrome, so the T cells may come from the graft donor.

This sequence joins TRBV15 and TRBJ2-3, with D possibly being TRBD2 (6 bases). The CDR3 covers 10 residues. The germline V gene has CDR1 LNHNV and CDR2 YYDKDF (reference sequence). The V and J ends lost 9 bases and 6 bases respectively, with 7 bases between them. CDR3 nucleotides: TGTGCCACAGGGAGGGATACGCAGTATTTT. Translating it yields CATGRDTQYF.

The chain uses TRBV20-1 and TRBJ2-7; 7 nucleotides align to TRBD1. CDR3 length: 15 amino acids. Germline V CDR1 and CDR2: DFQATT, SNEGSKA (reference sequence). With 0 bases clipped from V and 3 bases from J, the junction kept 8 bases outside the gene matches. The CDR3 nucleotides are TGCAGTGCTAGAGAGGCCAGGGGGAGTTTCTACGAGCAGTACTTC. This encodes CSAREARGSFYEQYF.

The chain recombines TRBV20-1 with TRBJ2-7; tentatively, D is TRBD1 (5 bases). The CDR3 totals 14 residues. Germline V gene sequence: CDR1 DFQATT, CDR2 SNEGSKA (reference sequence). Trimming took 6 bases from V and 3 from J, leaving 18 bases between them. The CDR3 DNA reads as TGCAGTGCAAATGGTCAGGGATTCGACTACGAGCAGTACTTC. Translated: CSANGQGFDYEQYF.

This clonotype was picked up many times. This chain connects TRBV2 to TRBJ1-4, with TRBD1 matching over 7 bases. Germline-derived CDR1 and CDR2 are SNHLY and FYNNEI. The junction had 9 bases not matched to a gene; V was cut back by 2 bases and J by 9 bases. The CDR3 runs to 15 residues. The CDR3 DNA reads as TGTGCCAGCAGTGAACTTGGACAGGCCCCGCAAAAACTGTTTTTT. It translates to CASSELGQAPQKLFF.

The chain uses TRBV5-6 and TRBJ2-7; 11 bases are shared with TRBD1. Germline trimming cut 2 bases from V and 4 bases from J; bases unmatched to any gene: 8. CDR1 is SGHDT and CDR2 is YYEEEE in the germline V gene. This CDR3 has 16 residues. This CDR3 reads CASSFLRTGGPYEQYF. The CDR3 DNA reads as TGTGCCAGCAGCTTCCTTAGGACAGGGGGCCCGTACGAGCAGTACTTC.

V and J are TRBV15 and TRBJ1-3; D unclear. V gave up 0 bases and J gave up 0 bases, with 9 bases separating them. Germline CDR1 LNHNV, CDR2 YYDKDF (reference sequence). The CDR3 has 16 residues. In DNA form, the CDR3 reads TGTGCCACCAGCAGAGATAAGTACAGCTCTGGAAACACCATATATTTT. It is translated as CATSRDKYSSGNTIYF.

This clonotype has a handful of counts. The genes are TRBV18 and TRBJ2-5; TRBD1 agrees at 8 bases. Losses at the gene ends were 7 bases for V and 6 bases for J; bases not matched to a gene: 10. This CDR3 is 14 amino acids long. Germline CDR1 reads KGHSH; CDR2 reads LQKENI. CDR3 DNA: TGTGCCAGCTTACCGGACAGGGCCACGAAGACCCAGTACTTC. Protein product: CASLPDRATKTQYF.

This chain joins TRBV27 and TRBJ2-2, with 8 bases matching TRBD1. This CDR3 spans 15 amino acids. CDR1 MNHEY and CDR2 SMNVEV come from the germline V gene (reference sequence). J was trimmed by 7 bases and V by 5 bases; bases with no gene match: 9. CDR3 DNA: TGTGCCAGCAGTCTCCTCGGACAGGGCTACGGGGAGCTGTTTTTT. Protein: CASSLLGQGYGELFF.

This clonotype was seen repeatedly, ten times or more. CDR3 DNA: TGCAGCCCCCAGCGGGGTGCAGATACGCAGTATTTT. This gives the protein CSPQRGADTQYF. The chain links TRBV20-1 to TRBJ2-3, with 7 bases matching TRBD2. CDR1 is DFQATT and CDR2 is SNEGSKA in the germline V gene (reference sequence). The CDR3 runs 12 residues.

Many counts were recorded for this clonotype. The chain employs TRBV6-2 or TRBV6-3 and TRBJ2-3; D is unclear. Germline V gene sequence: CDR1 MNHEY, CDR2 SVGEGT. This CDR3 has 15 amino acids. The V end was cut by 7 bases, the J end by 2 bases, with 16 bases between. The CDR3 DNA reads TGTGCCAGCACCTTCCGGCTGGAACTCACAGATACGCAGTATTTT. Amino acid sequence: CASTFRLELTDTQYF.

The V gene is TRBV29-1, the J gene TRBJ2-1, with D possibly being TRBD2 (6 bases). Germline loops: CDR1 SQVTM, CDR2 ANQGSEA. The germline V and J ends were trimmed by 4 bases and 10 bases, with 20 bases remaining between them. CDR3 length: 14 residues. The CDR3 coding sequence is TGCAGCGTTGTTTTGCGTAGGCCCGCGGGAGAGCAGTTCTTC. Its protein is CSVVLRRPAGEQFF.

This clonotype came up a few times. The chain joins TRBV29-1 to TRBJ1-1; D may be TRBD1 (6 bases). The CDR3 extends over 14 amino acids. In germline, CDR1 is SQVTM, CDR2 ANQGSEA. V dropped 3 bases and J dropped 2 bases, with 13 bases sitting between them. The DNA for the CDR3 is TGCAGCGTTGAGAAGGGGGTGGTTAACACTGAAGCTTTCTTT. It yields the protein CSVEKGVVNTEAFF.

This clonotype showed up just a few times. The J gene is TRBJ2-3, the V gene TRBV7-2; 9 bases fit TRBD2. CDR3 length equals 19 residues. The V and J ends lost 0 bases and 1 base, in that order; junction bases with no gene match: 11. CDR1 is SGHTA, CDR2 FQGNSA, per germline. CDR3 bases: TGTGCCAGCAGCTTAGCCGTTAGGATTAGCGGGGGCCGCACAGATACGCAGTATTTT. It specifies CASSLAVRISGGRTDTQYF.

The genes are TRBV15 and TRBJ2-2; no clear D. The CDR3 length is 15 residues. The V end was cut by 3 bases, the J end by 2 bases, with 10 bases between. From germline, CDR1 is LNHNV and CDR2 YYDKDF (reference sequence). CDR3 loop: CATSRPTPNTGELFF. The CDR3 region has the DNA TGTGCCACCAGCAGGCCGACGCCAAACACCGGGGAGCTGTTTTTT.

This chain joins TRBV3-1 and TRBJ2-3; no reliable D call. CDR1 LGHDT and CDR2 YNNKEL come from the germline V gene (reference sequence). V was pared by 4 bases and J by 3 bases, with 11 bases between. The CDR3 length is 14 residues. The CDR3 sequence is CASSLLRKTDTQYF. DNA of the CDR3: TGTGCCAGCAGCCTCCTGCGGAAGACAGATACGCAGTATTTT.

The V and J genes are TRBV5-4 and TRBJ1-1, with a possible D match to TRBD1 (5 bases). The CDR3 is 15 residues long. The germline gives CDR1 SGHNT, CDR2 YYREEE (reference sequence). The V and J ends lost 3 bases and 0 bases respectively, with 12 bases between them. In DNA form, the CDR3 reads TGTGCCAGCAGCTGGCAGGGAAGGATGAACACTGAAGCTTTCTTT. This gives the protein CASSWQGRMNTEAFF.

The rearrangement links TRBV7-9 to TRBJ2-6; 7 nucleotides agree with TRBD1. The CDR3 consists of 16 residues. From germline, CDR1 is SEHNR and CDR2 FQNEAQ (reference sequence). Trimming at V came to 3 bases and at J to 1 base, leaving 3 bases not matched to a gene. This CDR3 is CASSFPTGSGANVLTF. DNA for the CDR3: TGTGCCAGCAGCTTCCCGACAGGGTCTGGGGCCAACGTCCTGACTTTC.

This clonotype has only a few counts. This sequence joins TRBV7-2 and TRBJ2-3, with D uncertain. Germline assignment: CDR1 SGHTA and CDR2 FQGNSA. Trimming removed 7 bases from V and 1 base from J, with 15 bases in between. The CDR3 consists of 15 residues. This chain's CDR3 is CASKPRSSRTDTQYF. The CDR3 DNA sequence: TGTGCCAGCAAACCACGGTCCAGCCGCACAGATACGCAGTATTTT.